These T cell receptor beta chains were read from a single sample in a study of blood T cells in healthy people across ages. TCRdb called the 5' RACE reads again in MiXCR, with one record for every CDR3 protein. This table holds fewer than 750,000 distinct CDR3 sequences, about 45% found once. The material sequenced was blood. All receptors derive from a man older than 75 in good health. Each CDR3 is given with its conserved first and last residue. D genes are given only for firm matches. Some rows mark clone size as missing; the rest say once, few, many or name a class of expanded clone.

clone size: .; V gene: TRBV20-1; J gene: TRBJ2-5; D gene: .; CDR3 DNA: TGCAGTGCCAGAAGTGGGGCCTACAATGAGCAGTACTTC; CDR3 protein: CSARSGAYNEQYF
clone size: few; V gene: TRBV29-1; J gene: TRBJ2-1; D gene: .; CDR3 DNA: TGCAGCGTTGGACAGGGAGGGGGTGAGCAGTTCTTC; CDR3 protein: CSVGQGGGEQFF
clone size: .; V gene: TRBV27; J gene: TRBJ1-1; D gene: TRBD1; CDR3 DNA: TGTGCCAGCAGTTTTCGGACAGGCGGCACTGAAGCTTTCTTT; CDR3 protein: CASSFRTGGTEAFF
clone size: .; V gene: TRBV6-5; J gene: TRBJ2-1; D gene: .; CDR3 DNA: TGTGCCAACAGACAAGGACAGCTCTCCTACGAGCAGTTCTTC; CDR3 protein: CANRQGQLSYEQFF
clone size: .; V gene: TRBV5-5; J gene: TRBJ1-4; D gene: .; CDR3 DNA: TGTGCCAGCAGCACCCAGGACCGGGCCGGAAAACTGTTTTTT; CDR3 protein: CASSTQDRAGKLFF
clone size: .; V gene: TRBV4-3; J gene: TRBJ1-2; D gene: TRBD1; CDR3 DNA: TGCGCCAGCAGCCCCCGACAGGGTGGGTATGGCTACACCTTC; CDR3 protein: CASSPRQGGYGYTF
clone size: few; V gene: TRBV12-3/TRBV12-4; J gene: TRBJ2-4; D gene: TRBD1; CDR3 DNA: TGTGCCAGCAGTTTAAGGGACAGGGACATTCAGTACTTC; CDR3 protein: CASSLRDRDIQYF
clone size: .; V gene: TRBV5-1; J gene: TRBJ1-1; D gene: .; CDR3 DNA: TGCGCCAGCAGCTTGGCGACAGACACTGAAGCTTTCTTT; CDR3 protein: CASSLATDTEAFF
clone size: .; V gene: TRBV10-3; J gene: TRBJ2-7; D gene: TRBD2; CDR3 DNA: TGTGCCATGGGACTAGCGGGAAGCTACGAGCAGTACTTC; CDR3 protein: CAMGLAGSYEQYF
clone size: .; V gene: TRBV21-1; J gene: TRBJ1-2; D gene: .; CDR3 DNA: TGTGCCAGCAGCAAGCGAGTCCGGGCCTACTATGGCTACACCTTC; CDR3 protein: CASSKRVRAYYGYTF